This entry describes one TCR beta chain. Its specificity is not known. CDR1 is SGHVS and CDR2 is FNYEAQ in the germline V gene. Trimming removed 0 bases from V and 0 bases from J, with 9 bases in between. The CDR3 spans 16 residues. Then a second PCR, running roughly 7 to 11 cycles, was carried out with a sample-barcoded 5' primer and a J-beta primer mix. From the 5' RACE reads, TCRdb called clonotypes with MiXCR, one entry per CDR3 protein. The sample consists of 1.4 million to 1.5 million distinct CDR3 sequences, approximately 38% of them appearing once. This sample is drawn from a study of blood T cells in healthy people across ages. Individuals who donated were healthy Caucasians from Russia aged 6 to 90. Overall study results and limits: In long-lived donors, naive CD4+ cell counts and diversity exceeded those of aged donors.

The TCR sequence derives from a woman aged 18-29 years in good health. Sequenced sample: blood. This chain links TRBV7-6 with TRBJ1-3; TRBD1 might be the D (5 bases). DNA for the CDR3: TGTGCCAGCAGCTTAGCGCGGGGGGGCTCTGGAAACACCATATATTTT. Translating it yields CASSLARGGSGNTIYF.